This T cell receptor (beta chain) originates from a study of blood T cell repertoires in COVID-19. The method was immunoSEQ multiplex PCR; TCRdb's version includes in-frame clones alone and lacks a portion of them. The sample lists roughly 180,000 clones, 82% seen once, with around a sixth in the top ten. Germline CDR1 reads LGHDT; CDR2 reads YNNKEL (reference sequence). The V and J ends lost 0 bases and 2 bases respectively, with 13 bases between them. The CDR3 loop spans 16 amino acids. The genes are TRBV3-1 (or the pseudogene TRBV3-2) and TRBJ1-1, with D perhaps matching TRBD1 (6 bases). The sequence derives from a man aged 60-69 years who had recovered from COVID-19. The sample comprised PBMCs or T cells enriched from blood (not recorded which). The CDR3 sequence: CASSQERGHRNTEAFF. In DNA, the CDR3 is TGTGCCAGCAGCCAAGAAAGGGGACACAGAAACACTGAAGCTTTCTTT.